This is a list of T cell receptor beta chains from one sample in a study of blood T cells in healthy people across ages. TCRdb ran MiXCR on the 5' RACE reads and lists one entry per CDR3 protein. The sample lists fewer than 2 million distinct CDR3 sequences; roughly two fifths were seen once. Material: blood. The receptors were sampled from a human donor in good health. The CDR3 runs from the conserved cysteine through the conserved F or W. Each record gives: clone size, D gene, V gene, J gene, CDR3 protein, CDR3 DNA. The D gene is left open where the match is weak. Expanded clones get a size class; other rows say once, few or many, or leave the size out.

size: -; D: -; V: TRBV7-2; J: TRBJ2-1; CDR3: CASSLESGYSYNEQFF; DNA: TGTGCCAGCAGCTTAGAAAGCGGGTACTCCTACAATGAGCAGTTCTTC
size: few; D: -; V: TRBV7-2; J: TRBJ2-5; CDR3: CASSLTPGPGETQYF; DNA: TGTGCCAGCAGCTTAACCCCCGGGCCAGGAGAGACCCAGTACTTC
size: -; D: -; V: TRBV6-6; J: TRBJ1-2; CDR3: CATYQVYYGYTF; DNA: TGTGCCACCTATCAGGTGTACTATGGCTACACCTTC
size: few; D: -; V: TRBV27; J: TRBJ2-1; CDR3: CASSFVGAYNEQFF; DNA: TGTGCCAGCAGTTTTGTCGGAGCCTACAATGAGCAGTTCTTC
size: -; D: TRBD1; V: TRBV29-1; J: TRBJ2-7; CDR3: CSVEPTGSNYEQYF; DNA: TGCAGCGTTGAACCGACAGGGTCCAACTACGAGCAGTACTTC
size: -; D: -; V: TRBV29-1; J: TRBJ1-1; CDR3: CSVAGRAHTEAFF; DNA: TGCAGCGTTGCCGGCAGGGCGCACACTGAAGCTTTCTTT
size: -; D: TRBD1; V: TRBV7-9; J: TRBJ1-1; CDR3: CASSINRGLNTEAFF; DNA: TGTGCCAGCAGTATTAACAGGGGTTTGAACACTGAAGCTTTCTTT
size: once; D: -; V: TRBV6-5; J: TRBJ1-6; CDR3: CASLLRASHNSPLHF; DNA: TGTGCCAGCCTACTACGCGCCTCCCATAATTCACCCCTCCACTTT
size: few; D: TRBD2; V: TRBV12-3/TRBV12-4; J: TRBJ2-7; CDR3: CASSFLGLAGAPVSYEQYF; DNA: TGTGCCAGCAGTTTTTTGGGACTAGCGGGGGCCCCCGTCTCCTACGAGCAGTACTTC
size: few; D: TRBD2; V: TRBV5-1; J: TRBJ2-1; CDR3: CASSLAGGEAYNEQFF; DNA: TGCGCCAGCAGCTTGGCCGGGGGGGAGGCCTACAATGAGCAGTTCTTC
size: -; D: -; V: TRBV25-1; J: TRBJ2-1; CDR3: CASSELMGSDNEQFF; DNA: TGTGCCAGCAGTGAGTTGATGGGGTCCGACAATGAGCAGTTCTTC
size: -; D: -; V: TRBV20-1; J: TRBJ2-1; CDR3: CSARSPGKGSDYNEQFF; DNA: TGCAGTGCTAGATCCCCCGGTAAGGGGTCCGACTACAATGAGCAGTTCTTC
size: -; D: -; V: TRBV15; J: TRBJ2-3; CDR3: CATSSGGIRRDTQYF; DNA: TGTGCCACCAGCAGCGGCGGGATTCGCCGGGATACGCAGTATTTT
size: -; D: -; V: TRBV27; J: TRBJ2-7; CDR3: CASSYRPGETYEQYF; DNA: TGTGCCAGCAGCTACCGCCCCGGGGAGACCTACGAGCAGTACTTC
size: -; D: -; V: TRBV7-2; J: TRBJ2-7; CDR3: CASSPRGPHEQYF; DNA: TGTGCCAGCAGCCCGCGGGGCCCCCACGAGCAGTACTTC
size: -; D: TRBD1; V: TRBV5-5; J: TRBJ2-1; CDR3: CASSLGGQGHNEQFF; DNA: TGTGCCAGCAGCTTGGGAGGACAGGGCCACAATGAGCAGTTCTTC
size: -; D: TRBD1; V: TRBV6-5; J: TRBJ2-5; CDR3: CASSYSPGGSPTQETQYF; DNA: TGTGCCAGCAGTTACTCCCCAGGGGGTAGCCCTACCCAAGAGACCCAGTACTTC
size: -; D: TRBD1; V: TRBV28; J: TRBJ1-5; CDR3: CASSTGDREYQPQHF; DNA: TGTGCCAGCAGTACGGGTGACAGGGAGTATCAGCCCCAGCATTTT
size: few; D: -; V: TRBV5-1; J: TRBJ2-1; CDR3: CASTNLGQSSYNEQFF; DNA: TGCGCCAGCACAAACCTGGGGCAGAGCTCCTACAATGAGCAGTTCTTC
size: -; D: TRBD1; V: TRBV5-1; J: TRBJ2-1; CDR3: CASSPIQGAEGQNEQFF; DNA: TGCGCCAGCAGCCCGATACAGGGGGCGGAGGGACAGAATGAGCAGTTCTTC
size: many; D: -; V: TRBV29-1; J: TRBJ2-5; CDR3: CSVGGLQETQYF; DNA: TGCAGCGTTGGGGGACTCCAAGAGACCCAGTACTTC
size: -; D: TRBD1; V: TRBV6-5; J: TRBJ1-2; CDR3: CASSLRREGAGGYTF; DNA: TGTGCCAGCAGTCTCCGGCGGGAGGGGGCTGGGGGCTACACCTTC
size: few; D: TRBD1; V: TRBV5-6; J: TRBJ2-5; CDR3: CAGSALSFHDRGETQYF; DNA: TGTGCCGGCAGTGCCCTTTCATTCCACGACAGGGGTGAGACCCAGTACTTC
size: -; D: -; V: TRBV7-2; J: TRBJ2-5; CDR3: CASSRKGEGIVTRYF; DNA: TGTGCCAGCAGCCGAAAGGGGGAGGGAATCGTGACCCGGTACTTC
size: -; D: TRBD1; V: TRBV7-8; J: TRBJ2-7; CDR3: CASSSNTGNRGYF; DNA: TGTGCCAGCAGCTCGAACACCGGGAACAGGGGGTACTTC
size: -; D: -; V: TRBV20-1; J: TRBJ2-7; CDR3: CSARRGNLNEQYF; DNA: TGCAGTGCTAGAAGAGGGAACCTCAACGAGCAGTACTTC
size: -; D: TRBD2; V: TRBV20-1; J: TRBJ2-7; CDR3: CSVKLAGGVYEQYF; DNA: TGCAGTGTAAAACTAGCGGGGGGTGTCTACGAGCAGTACTTC
size: -; D: -; V: TRBV27; J: TRBJ1-2; CDR3: CASSWDTRYYGCTF; DNA: TGTGCCAGCAGTTGGGACACCCGATACTATGGCTGCACCTTC
size: few; D: -; V: TRBV10-3; J: TRBJ1-2; CDR3: CAISQDSDYGYTF; DNA: TGTGCCATCAGCCAAGACAGTGACTATGGCTACACCTTC
size: -; D: -; V: TRBV7-9; J: TRBJ2-3; CDR3: CASSNLEGVGDTQYF; DNA: TGTGCCAGCAGCAACCTCGAGGGGGTGGGAGATACGCAGTATTTT
size: few; D: -; V: TRBV6-1; J: TRBJ2-1; CDR3: CASSVFGVGEQFF; DNA: TGTGCCAGCAGTGTATTCGGGGTTGGCGAGCAGTTCTTC
size: few; D: TRBD1; V: TRBV7-9; J: TRBJ1-1; CDR3: CASSPGWAGGTRRTTEAFF; DNA: TGTGCCAGCAGTCCGGGGTGGGCAGGGGGCACCCGGCGGACCACTGAAGCTTTCTTT
size: -; D: -; V: TRBV7-2; J: TRBJ2-1; CDR3: CASSLAPFKQGKTVNEQFF; DNA: TGTGCCAGCAGCTTAGCCCCCTTTAAACAGGGAAAAACAGTCAATGAGCAGTTCTTC
size: few; D: TRBD1; V: TRBV5-1; J: TRBJ2-1; CDR3: CASSLGQGLCNEQFF; DNA: TGCGCCAGCAGCTTAGGACAGGGCCTTTGCAATGAGCAGTTCTTC
size: many; D: -; V: TRBV12-3/TRBV12-4; J: TRBJ2-1; CDR3: CASSLRGEQFF; DNA: TGTGCCAGCAGCTTGAGGGGTGAGCAGTTCTTC
size: few; D: -; V: TRBV7-3; J: TRBJ2-5; CDR3: CASSPRGDSPGTQYF; DNA: TGTGCCAGCAGCCCAAGGGGGGACAGCCCGGGGACCCAGTACTTC
size: -; D: TRBD2; V: TRBV13; J: TRBJ2-5; CDR3: CASSPSFGTSGGRFGTQYF; DNA: TGTGCCAGCAGCCCCTCTTTCGGGACTAGCGGGGGGCGCTTTGGGACCCAGTACTTC
size: many; D: -; V: TRBV20-1; J: TRBJ2-7; CDR3: CSARGDPYEQYF; DNA: TGCAGTGCTAGAGGAGACCCCTACGAGCAGTACTTC
size: -; D: TRBD1; V: TRBV29-1; J: TRBJ2-3; CDR3: CSVEDIDRGPGPFTDTQYF; DNA: TGCAGCGTTGAAGATATAGACAGGGGCCCTGGGCCTTTCACAGATACGCAGTATTTT
size: -; D: TRBD1; V: TRBV5-1; J: TRBJ1-1; CDR3: CASSLGPGGTNTEAFF; DNA: TGCGCCAGCAGCTTGGGCCCAGGGGGGACTAACACTGAAGCTTTCTTT
size: -; D: TRBD1; V: TRBV6-6; J: TRBJ2-5; CDR3: CASIPGQGATETQYF; DNA: TGTGCCAGCATCCCTGGACAGGGGGCTACGGAGACCCAGTACTTC
size: -; D: -; V: TRBV6-6; J: TRBJ2-7; CDR3: CASSRGVNNEQYF; DNA: TGTGCCAGCAGTAGGGGAGTTAACAACGAGCAGTACTTC
size: -; D: -; V: TRBV6-6; J: TRBJ2-1; CDR3: CASSYAPVWSEQFF; DNA: TGTGCCAGCAGTTACGCACCCGTATGGAGTGAGCAGTTCTTC
size: -; D: -; V: TRBV7-2; J: TRBJ2-1; CDR3: CGSSLAWGDDEQFF; DNA: TGTGGCAGCAGCTTAGCGTGGGGGGACGATGAGCAGTTCTTC
size: -; D: -; V: TRBV5-1; J: TRBJ2-7; CDR3: CAGSPGAGGWNEQYF; DNA: TGCGCCGGTTCCCCCGGGGCAGGGGGGTGGAACGAGCAGTACTTC